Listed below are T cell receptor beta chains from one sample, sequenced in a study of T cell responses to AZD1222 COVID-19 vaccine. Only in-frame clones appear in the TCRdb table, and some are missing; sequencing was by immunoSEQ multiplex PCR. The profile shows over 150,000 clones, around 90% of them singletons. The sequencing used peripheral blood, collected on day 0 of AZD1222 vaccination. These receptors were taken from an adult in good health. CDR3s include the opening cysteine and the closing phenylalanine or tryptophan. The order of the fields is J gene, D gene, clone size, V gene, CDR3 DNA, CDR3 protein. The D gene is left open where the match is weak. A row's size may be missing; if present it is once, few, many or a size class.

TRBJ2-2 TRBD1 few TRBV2 TGTGCCAGCAGCTCACAGGGGCCTACGAACACCGGGGAGCTGTTTTTT CASSSQGPTNTGELFF
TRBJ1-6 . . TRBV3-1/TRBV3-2 TGTGCCAGCAGCCGTGGACGGTCCTCCTATAATTCACCCCTCCACTTT CASSRGRSSYNSPLHF
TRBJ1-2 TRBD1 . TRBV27 TGTGCCAGCAGTTTAGGCAGGGGGCCTAATGGCTACACCTTC CASSLGRGPNGYTF
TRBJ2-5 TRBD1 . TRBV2 TGTGCCAGCAGTGGTACGGGACAGCCGATCCAAGAGACCCAGTACTTC CASSGTGQPIQETQYF
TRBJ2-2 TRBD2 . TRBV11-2 TGTGCCAGCAGCTTAGGGACTAGCGGGGCCGGGGAGCTGTTTTTT CASSLGTSGAGELFF
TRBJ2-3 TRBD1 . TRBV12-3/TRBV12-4 TGTGCCAGCAGAGACAGGGCCAGGGATACGCAGTATTTT CASRDRARDTQYF
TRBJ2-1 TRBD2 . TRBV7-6 TGTGCCAGCAGCTTTACTAGCGGGGGGGCCAATGAGCAGTTCTTC CASSFTSGGANEQFF
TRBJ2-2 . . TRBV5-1 TGCGCCAGCAGTTTTACAGAATACACCGGGGAGCTGTTTTTT CASSFTEYTGELFF
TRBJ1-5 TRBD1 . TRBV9 TGTGCCAGCACCCCAGCCCAACAGGGGATTTACTCTCAGCCCCAGCATTTT CASTPAQQGIYSQPQHF
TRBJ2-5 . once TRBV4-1 TGCGCCAGCAGCCAAGATGTGACTCAGACCCAGTACTTC CASSQDVTQTQYF
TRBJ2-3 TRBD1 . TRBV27 TGTGCCAGCAGTCTAGGACAGGGCCACACAGATACGCAGTATTTT CASSLGQGHTDTQYF
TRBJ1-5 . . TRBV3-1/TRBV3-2 TGTGCCAGTAGCCAAGGGCCCAATCAGCCCCAGCATTTT CASSQGPNQPQHF
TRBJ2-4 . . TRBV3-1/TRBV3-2 TGTGCCAGCAGCCCCCGAAGGGGGGGCAAAAACATTCAGTACTTC CASSPRRGGKNIQYF
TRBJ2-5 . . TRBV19 TGTGCCAGTAGTATGTTGGGGGAAGGAGAGACCCAGTACTTC CASSMLGEGETQYF
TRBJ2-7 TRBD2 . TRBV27 TGTGCCAGCAGGGCACTAGCGCAAGCCTACGAGCAGTACTTC CASRALAQAYEQYF
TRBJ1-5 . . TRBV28 TGTGCCAGCAGTTTAGGGCAACTGGGACAGCCCCAGCATTTT CASSLGQLGQPQHF
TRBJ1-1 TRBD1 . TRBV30 TGTGCCTGGAGTAAAACAGGGGTGTTGAACACTGAAGCTTTCTTT CAWSKTGVLNTEAFF
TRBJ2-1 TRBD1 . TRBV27 TGTGCCAGCAGTGACAGGGTGCAGAAGTTCTTC CASSDRVQKFF
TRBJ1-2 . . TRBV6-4 TGTGCCAGTCGGAATAACTATGGCTACACCTTC CASRNNYGYTF
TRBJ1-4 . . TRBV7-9 TGTGCCAGCAGCGCGGTGCAAGTGGCGGGGGAAAAACTGTTTTTT CASSAVQVAGEKLFF
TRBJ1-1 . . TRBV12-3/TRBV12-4 TGTGCCACCAGGGGACTGAACATTGATGAAGCTTTCTTT CATRGLNIDEAFF
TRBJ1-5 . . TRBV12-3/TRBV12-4 TGTGCCAGCAGCGCGGGGCAGCTTCAGCCCCAGCATTTT CASSAGQLQPQHF
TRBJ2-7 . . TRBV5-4 TGTGCCAGCAGCTTGGACGTCAGTCCAGCCTACGAGCAGTACTTC CASSLDVSPAYEQYF
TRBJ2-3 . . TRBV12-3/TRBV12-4 TGTGCCAGCAGCGGCAATACGCAGTATTTT CASSGNTQYF
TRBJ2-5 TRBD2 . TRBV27 TGTGCCAGCAGTTCTAGGCCCGGACTAGCGGGAGGGCAAGAGACCCAGTACTTC CASSSRPGLAGGQETQYF
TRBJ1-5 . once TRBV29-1 TGCAGCGCACAACAGGGAATCGGGGATCAGCCCCAGCATTTT CSAQQGIGDQPQHF
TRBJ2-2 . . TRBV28 TGTGCCAGCAGGTCCGGGGGAACCTCCGGGGAGCTGTTTTTT CASRSGGTSGELFF
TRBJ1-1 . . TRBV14 TGTGCCAGCAGACGGACAGCAAAGAACACTGAAGCTTTCTTT CASRRTAKNTEAFF
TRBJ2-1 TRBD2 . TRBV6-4 TGTGCCAGCAGTGACTCGTCACTAGCGGGAGATGAGCAGTTCTTC CASSDSSLAGDEQFF
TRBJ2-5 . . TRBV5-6 TGTGCCAGCAGCTTGGACACAGGGACTGAGACCCAGTACTTC CASSLDTGTETQYF
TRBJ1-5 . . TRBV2 TGTGCCAGCAGTATGACAGGAAGAAGTCAGCCCCAGCATTTT CASSMTGRSQPQHF
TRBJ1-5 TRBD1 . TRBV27 TGTGCCAGCAGTTCCCAGGGGGTAAATCAGCCCCAGCATTTT CASSSQGVNQPQHF
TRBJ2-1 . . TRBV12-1 TGTGCCAGCAGCTTTTTGCTGGGAGGGGAGAATGAGCAGTTCTTC CASSFLLGGENEQFF
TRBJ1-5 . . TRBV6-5 TGTGCCAGCAGGCAAAACGGACAGTGGAATCAGCCCCAGCATTTT CASRQNGQWNQPQHF
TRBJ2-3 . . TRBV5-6 TGTGCCAGCAGCTTGGTAGGGGCGGGCACAGATACGCAGTATTTT CASSLVGAGTDTQYF
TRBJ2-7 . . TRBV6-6 TGTGCCAGCAGTTACGACTCTGCGGCCTCCGAGCAGTACTTC CASSYDSAASEQYF